This T cell receptor beta chain was recovered during a study of shared clonotypes between healthy human individuals. Several immunoSEQ plates held equal portions of the genomic DNA taken from each subset. Clones were read by immunoSEQ multiplex PCR, and TCRdb kept only the in-frame ones, dropping some. Here the sample spans about 2.1 million clones, about 93% being singletons. Germline V gene data show CDR1 as MDHEN and CDR2 as SYDVKM. The CDR3 is 16 residues long. V lost 6 bases and J lost 3, with 21 bases in between. Selected positively for CCR7 and CD45RO-negative, naive CD8 cells excluded terminally differentiated effector memory CD45RA+ cells. All of the donors resided in Nashville, Tennessee, and each was a Caucasian adult.

The sample was naive CD8+ T cells from PBMCs. This chain connects TRBV28 to TRBJ2-7, with a weak D call TRBD1 (6 bases). This TCR derives from a man between 18 and 29 years old in good health. Some clones in this sample may be carry-over from other donors' samples. The CDR3 reads CASSLGWTAPLYEQYF. CDR3 in DNA: TGTGCCAGCAGCCTGGGCTGGACAGCTCCGCTCTACGAGCAGTACTTC.